The sequence of this TCR beta chain was determined in a study of blood T cells in healthy people across ages (dated by TCRdb to 2015 to 2017). Regarding the study in general: In model experiments, template switching captured roughly one uniquely barcoded TCR beta cDNA molecule for every two T cells. The study analyzed two additional independent replicas of 1 million unique cDNA reads from the same blood draw for two donors, one aged 18 to 30 and one aged 80 or older. Donors of different ages were randomly distributed across sequencing lanes to avoid experimental bias. Donors were grouped into four age groups: young (average roughly 15 years), middle-aged (39), aged (about 60) and long-lived (just over 80). Age-related changes in TCR beta repertoire diversity were measured in the study by deep sequencing normalized with unique cDNA molecular identifiers. What the authors observed across the whole study: Compared with the aged group, the long-lived group had more naive CD4+ T cells, fewer expanded clones and increased TCR diversity, a pattern suggesting age selection. Estimates of total diversity based on one million sequenced T cells were regarded as lower bounds and as underestimates. Because the CMV infection status of the donors was unknown, age-related changes in expanded clonotypes may potentially have been confounded. Conclusive comparison of naive and antigen-experienced compartments was prevented by the profiling of bulk unsorted PBMCs. A strong correlation was found between observed TCR beta diversity and the percentage of naive T cells measured by flow cytometry. As age increased, observed TCR beta diversity per million T cells dropped in a roughly linear way, and a significant reduction was already evident by age about 40.

Library preparation was by 5' RACE. The reads were generated on an Illumina HiSeq 2500. A second roughly 6 to 11 cycle PCR used a sample-barcoded 5' primer and a J-beta primer mix. Each TCR beta cDNA molecule received a unique molecular identifier from a template-switch 5' adaptor carrying 12 random nucleotides. Each sample yielded at least 3 million CDR3-containing paired-end reads. First-strand cDNA synthesis was performed from all RNA using the Mint cDNA synthesis kit, with priming by a TRBC-specific oligonucleotide. Following uracil-DNA glycosylase treatment, a first 18-cycle PCR with universal primers M1SS and BC2_uni_R was performed on all cDNA. Under the source paper's analysis protocol: For normalization, 1 million high-quality reads, each with a distinct molecular identifier, were randomly selected from each sample. Reads with shared molecular identifiers were discarded instead of being binned into consensus sequences. MiTCR, set to a Q25 quality threshold and the strictest error-elimination algorithm, was used for CDR3 identification, clonotype clustering and error correction. A nonparametric unseen species model using Euler transformation provided a lower-bound estimate of total TCR beta diversity. Using fastp trimming at Q25 and MiXCR clonotype assembly, TCRdb reanalyzed the public sequencing data and kept in-frame beta chains. Every CDR3 protein is listed once, alongside the most common genes and DNA of its rows. The V and J calls follow TCRdb's processing rather than the paper's. The sample table holds about 1.6 million distinct CDR3 sequences, of which roughly 32% were seen once. Together, the top ten hold about 11% of the sample.

In the germline V gene, CDR1 corresponds to MNHEY and CDR2 to SVGAGI. Taken from cysteine to phenylalanine, the CDR3 has 17 residues. The read is trimmed to its CDR3 DNA, 51 bases read in frame from base 1. Between the V and J ends, shortened by 2 bases and 1 base respectively, the junction contains 15 bases. This clonotype was found a few times. Its antigen is still unknown. Base qualities are not provided; no much larger clone lies one nucleotide away. The roughly 39 donors, aged roughly 6 to 95 years, were systemically healthy Caucasian individuals from Russia. Ten milliliters of peripheral blood were drawn from each donor into EDTA-treated Vacutainer tubes. PBMCs were isolated by Ficoll-Paque density-gradient centrifugation, with at least 6 million obtained per sample. Total RNA was extracted from PBMCs with Trizol reagent, with at least 5.5 micrograms obtained per sample. The percentages of naive CD45RAhigh/CD27high T cells were determined by flow cytometry on a PBMC aliquot from every donor.

This chain joins TRBV6-5 to TRBJ2-1, with TRBD2 as a weak D call on 5 bases. Sequenced material: blood. The clonotype was recovered from a woman in her 30s in good health. CDR3 loop: CASSYLLRVGSYNEQFF. The DNA reads as follows: TGTGCCAGCAGTTACCTTTTGCGGGTGGGGTCCTACAATGAGCAGTTCTTC.